These T cell receptor beta chains were read from a single sample in a study of post-analysis software for immune sequencing data. In TCRdb, the PCR reads were re-called with MiXCR into one record per CDR3 protein. The sample has hundreds of thousands of distinct CDR3 sequences; roughly 50% are singletons. The sample consisted of blood. These receptor sequences come from a girl between 5 and 17 years old with multiple sclerosis. The CDR3 runs from the conserved cysteine through the conserved F or W. Each record gives: J gene, D gene, V gene, clone size, CDR3 DNA, CDR3 protein. A D gene is named only where the DNA matches it firmly. Clone size is given for some rows only: seen once, a few or many times, or a class if the clone is expanded.

J gene: TRBJ2-3
D gene: .
V gene: TRBV20-1
clone size: .
CDR3 DNA: TGCAGTGCTAGAGGAGGGGCCGCAGATACGCAGTATTTT
CDR3 protein: CSARGGAADTQYF

J gene: TRBJ2-1
D gene: TRBD2
V gene: TRBV7-2
clone size: few
CDR3 DNA: TGTGCCAAAGCCTCAGCGGGGGGCAACTACAATGAGCAGTTCTTC
CDR3 protein: CAKASAGGNYNEQFF

J gene: TRBJ2-7
D gene: TRBD2
V gene: TRBV5-1
clone size: .
CDR3 DNA: TGCGCCAGCAGCTGGGAGCGGGACTTCCAAGAGCAGTACTTC
CDR3 protein: CASSWERDFQEQYF

J gene: TRBJ2-7
D gene: .
V gene: TRBV2
clone size: few
CDR3 DNA: TGTGCCAGCGCTGAAAGGGAGGCCTACGAGCAGTACTTC
CDR3 protein: CASAEREAYEQYF

J gene: TRBJ1-5
D gene: .
V gene: TRBV5-5
clone size: .
CDR3 DNA: TGTGCCAGCAGCTCACATACAGGGTCAGGAAGCAATCAGCCCCAGCATTTT
CDR3 protein: CASSSHTGSGSNQPQHF

J gene: TRBJ2-2
D gene: .
V gene: TRBV27
clone size: .
CDR3 DNA: TGTGCCAGCAGATACTACGGGGTCCCCGGGGAGCTGTTTTTT
CDR3 protein: CASRYYGVPGELFF

J gene: TRBJ2-7
D gene: TRBD2
V gene: TRBV20-1
clone size: .
CDR3 DNA: TGCAGTGCTAGGGACCCCGGGACTACCTACGAGCAGTACTTC
CDR3 protein: CSARDPGTTYEQYF

J gene: TRBJ1-4
D gene: .
V gene: TRBV20-1
clone size: .
CDR3 DNA: TGCAGTGCTCAAGTCCGGAATAATGAAAAACTGTTTTTT
CDR3 protein: CSAQVRNNEKLFF

J gene: TRBJ2-1
D gene: .
V gene: TRBV5-1
clone size: .
CDR3 DNA: TGCGCCAGCAGCTTGGGAGGGTCTCGAGGATACAATGAGCAGTTCTTC
CDR3 protein: CASSLGGSRGYNEQFF

J gene: TRBJ2-7
D gene: .
V gene: TRBV6-5
clone size: .
CDR3 DNA: TGTGCCAGCAGCAGGGCCCAAGCCTACGAGCAGTACTTC
CDR3 protein: CASSRAQAYEQYF

J gene: TRBJ1-1
D gene: .
V gene: TRBV29-1
clone size: .
CDR3 DNA: TGCAGCGTCCGGCGGGGAACCCGAACTGAAGCTTTCTTT
CDR3 protein: CSVRRGTRTEAFF

J gene: TRBJ1-2
D gene: TRBD1
V gene: TRBV29-1
clone size: .
CDR3 DNA: TGCAGCGTGGTCAGACAGGGGAACTATGGCTACACCTTC
CDR3 protein: CSVVRQGNYGYTF

J gene: TRBJ1-5
D gene: .
V gene: TRBV3-1
clone size: .
CDR3 DNA: TGTGCCAGCAGCCAAGCAGGGCCCAGCAATCAGCCCCAGCATTTT
CDR3 protein: CASSQAGPSNQPQHF

J gene: TRBJ1-6
D gene: .
V gene: TRBV6-5
clone size: .
CDR3 DNA: TGTGCCAGTACGGGACCGGGAGGTTCACCCCTCCACTTT
CDR3 protein: CASTGPGGSPLHF

J gene: TRBJ2-5
D gene: .
V gene: TRBV7-9
clone size: .
CDR3 DNA: TGTGCCAGCAGCTTAGGTGCGGGTCGCTCCTACAATGAGCAGTACTTC
CDR3 protein: CASSLGAGRSYNEQYF

J gene: TRBJ2-1
D gene: TRBD2
V gene: TRBV20-1
clone size: .
CDR3 DNA: TGCAGTGCTAGGCGCGCTAGCGGGGGGTGCAATGAGCAGTTCTTC
CDR3 protein: CSARRASGGCNEQFF

J gene: TRBJ2-4
D gene: TRBD2
V gene: TRBV14
clone size: .
CDR3 DNA: TGTGCCAGCAGCCCACCGGGACTAGCGTTCAGAAACATTCAGTACTTC
CDR3 protein: CASSPPGLAFRNIQYF

J gene: TRBJ1-5
D gene: .
V gene: TRBV29-1
clone size: few
CDR3 DNA: TGCAGCGTTTCAGGGGCTACCGGTAATCAGCCCCAGCATTTT
CDR3 protein: CSVSGATGNQPQHF

J gene: TRBJ2-2
D gene: .
V gene: TRBV3-1
clone size: .
CDR3 DNA: TGTGCCAGCAGCCACGGTACGAACACCGGGGAGCTGTTTTTT
CDR3 protein: CASSHGTNTGELFF

J gene: TRBJ2-1
D gene: .
V gene: TRBV18
clone size: .
CDR3 DNA: TGTGCCAGCTCACTCCCGGGGGGCCAATACAATGAGCAGTTCTTC
CDR3 protein: CASSLPGGQYNEQFF

J gene: TRBJ1-5
D gene: TRBD1
V gene: TRBV12-3/TRBV12-4
clone size: .
CDR3 DNA: TGTGCCAGCAGTTCCGACAGGGGGAGAAATCAGCCCCAGCATTTT
CDR3 protein: CASSSDRGRNQPQHF

J gene: TRBJ2-5
D gene: .
V gene: TRBV6-5
clone size: .
CDR3 DNA: TGTGCCAGCAGGGAACTAGGGCGGAGGGAGACCCAGTACTTC
CDR3 protein: CASRELGRRETQYF

J gene: TRBJ2-5
D gene: .
V gene: TRBV29-1
clone size: .
CDR3 DNA: TGCAGCGGTTCCTATGGGGGCCAAGAGACCCAGTACTTC
CDR3 protein: CSGSYGGQETQYF

J gene: TRBJ2-3
D gene: .
V gene: TRBV7-3
clone size: .
CDR3 DNA: TGTGCCAGCAGCCCCTCGTTCTTTGCCACAGATACGCAGTATTTT
CDR3 protein: CASSPSFFATDTQYF

J gene: TRBJ2-7
D gene: TRBD2
V gene: TRBV7-9
clone size: .
CDR3 DNA: TGTGCCAGCAGCCACTTAAGCGGGAGGGCCTACGAGCAGTACTTC
CDR3 protein: CASSHLSGRAYEQYF

J gene: TRBJ1-5
D gene: TRBD1
V gene: TRBV5-1
clone size: once
CDR3 DNA: TGCGCCAGCAGCTTGGCCCCAGGGGGCGATCAGCCCCAGCATTTT
CDR3 protein: CASSLAPGGDQPQHF

J gene: TRBJ2-7
D gene: TRBD1
V gene: TRBV18
clone size: .
CDR3 DNA: TGTGCCAGCTCTGGGGTGGACAGGGGAACCTACGAGCAGTACTTC
CDR3 protein: CASSGVDRGTYEQYF

J gene: TRBJ2-7
D gene: .
V gene: TRBV20-1
clone size: .
CDR3 DNA: TGCAGTGCTAGAGAGGCACAGGTATTCTCCTACGAGCAGTACTTC
CDR3 protein: CSAREAQVFSYEQYF

J gene: TRBJ1-4
D gene: TRBD1
V gene: TRBV25-1
clone size: .
CDR3 DNA: TGTGCCAGCAGTGGGAGGACAGGCGGGGGTGAAAAACTGTTTTTT
CDR3 protein: CASSGRTGGGEKLFF

J gene: TRBJ2-5
D gene: TRBD2
V gene: TRBV5-1
clone size: .
CDR3 DNA: TGCGCCAGCAGCATAACCGGGACTAGCGGGGCCCCGGAGACCCAGTACTTC
CDR3 protein: CASSITGTSGAPETQYF

J gene: TRBJ2-1
D gene: .
V gene: TRBV3-1
clone size: .
CDR3 DNA: TGTGCCAGCAGCTCACCCCCCGGTGTGAGGCACAATGAGCAGTTCTTC
CDR3 protein: CASSSPPGVRHNEQFF

J gene: TRBJ1-2
D gene: TRBD1
V gene: TRBV20-1
clone size: .
CDR3 DNA: TGCAGTGCTAGAGCCCCAGACAGGGTTGGAGACTATGGCTACACCTTC
CDR3 protein: CSARAPDRVGDYGYTF

J gene: TRBJ2-3
D gene: .
V gene: TRBV5-1
clone size: .
CDR3 DNA: TGCGCCAGCAGCTTCCAGGGGAGCGGCACAGATACGCAGTATTTT
CDR3 protein: CASSFQGSGTDTQYF

J gene: TRBJ2-7
D gene: .
V gene: TRBV5-1
clone size: few
CDR3 DNA: TGCGCCAGCAGCGGACAGATTTACGAGCAGTACTTC
CDR3 protein: CASSGQIYEQYF

J gene: TRBJ2-1
D gene: TRBD2
V gene: TRBV10-3
clone size: .
CDR3 DNA: TGTGCCGGCGGAGCGGGAGAGTCGAATGAGCAGTTCTTC
CDR3 protein: CAGGAGESNEQFF

J gene: TRBJ2-5
D gene: .
V gene: TRBV11-2
clone size: few
CDR3 DNA: TGTGCCAGCAGCTTAGATTGGTTAGACCGTGAGACCCAGTACTTC
CDR3 protein: CASSLDWLDRETQYF

J gene: TRBJ2-1
D gene: .
V gene: TRBV2
clone size: .
CDR3 DNA: TGTGCCAGCATACGTGGATCTAGCCCCTACAATGAGCAGTTCTTC
CDR3 protein: CASIRGSSPYNEQFF

J gene: TRBJ2-1
D gene: .
V gene: TRBV6-5
clone size: .
CDR3 DNA: TGTGCCAGCAGTTACTCGAACGGGCCCTTCACGGAGCAGTTCTTC
CDR3 protein: CASSYSNGPFTEQFF

J gene: TRBJ2-3
D gene: .
V gene: TRBV7-9
clone size: .
CDR3 DNA: TGTGCCAGCAGCCGGGGACTCCGCACAGATACGCAGTATTTT
CDR3 protein: CASSRGLRTDTQYF

J gene: TRBJ2-5
D gene: TRBD2
V gene: TRBV29-1
clone size: .
CDR3 DNA: TGCAGCGTTGATTTACGGCTAGCGGGGCAAGAGACCCAGTACTTC
CDR3 protein: CSVDLRLAGQETQYF

J gene: TRBJ1-2
D gene: .
V gene: TRBV20-1
clone size: .
CDR3 DNA: TGCAGTGCTAGAGATGGGGGCGCCAGGGCGCATGGCTACACCTTC
CDR3 protein: CSARDGGARAHGYTF

J gene: TRBJ2-3
D gene: .
V gene: TRBV20-1
clone size: .
CDR3 DNA: TGCAGTGCTAGAGACCCGGTTCCCCGGCTAGCGCGGGCAGATACGCAGTATTTT
CDR3 protein: CSARDPVPRLARADTQYF

J gene: TRBJ2-5
D gene: .
V gene: TRBV20-1
clone size: .
CDR3 DNA: TGCAGTGCTAGAGATGGTAGACTTTACCAGGGTATGTGGCAGTACTTC
CDR3 protein: CSARDGRLYQGMWQYF

J gene: TRBJ2-7
D gene: .
V gene: TRBV4-1
clone size: .
CDR3 DNA: TGCGCCAGCAGCCTACTTAGCGGCAAGAGCTCCTACGAGCAGTACTTC
CDR3 protein: CASSLLSGKSSYEQYF

J gene: TRBJ2-3
D gene: .
V gene: TRBV20-1
clone size: .
CDR3 DNA: TGCAGTGCTAGACGTTACTCCACAGATACGCAGTATTTT
CDR3 protein: CSARRYSTDTQYF

J gene: TRBJ2-5
D gene: TRBD2
V gene: TRBV6-5
clone size: few
CDR3 DNA: TGTGCCAGCAAAAAGGGACTAGGCCAAGAGACCCAGTACTTC
CDR3 protein: CASKKGLGQETQYF

J gene: TRBJ2-1
D gene: TRBD2
V gene: TRBV29-1
clone size: .
CDR3 DNA: TGCAGCGTTGAACTAGCGGGGGGGAAGTCCTACAATGAGCAGTTCTTC
CDR3 protein: CSVELAGGKSYNEQFF

J gene: TRBJ1-5
D gene: TRBD1
V gene: TRBV4-1
clone size: .
CDR3 DNA: TGCGCCAGCAGCCGAGAAGGACAGGTGGGAATTACCCAGCATTTT
CDR3 protein: CASSREGQVGITQHF

J gene: TRBJ2-5
D gene: .
V gene: TRBV6-5
clone size: .
CDR3 DNA: TGTGCCAGCAGATTTGCCGTGGCCCAGTACTTC
CDR3 protein: CASRFAVAQYF

J gene: TRBJ2-5
D gene: TRBD2
V gene: TRBV7-6
clone size: .
CDR3 DNA: TGTGCAAGCAGCGTCTGGACTAGCGGGGCAGGCGGGGTCCAGTACTTC
CDR3 protein: CASSVWTSGAGGVQYF

J gene: TRBJ1-5
D gene: .
V gene: TRBV7-9
clone size: .
CDR3 DNA: TGTGCCAGCAGCCGTACAGGGTTGAGTCAGCCCCAGCATTTT
CDR3 protein: CASSRTGLSQPQHF

J gene: TRBJ2-3
D gene: .
V gene: TRBV29-1
clone size: .
CDR3 DNA: TGCAGCGTAGCCGGACGGCACACAGATACGCAGTATTTT
CDR3 protein: CSVAGRHTDTQYF

J gene: TRBJ2-1
D gene: TRBD2
V gene: TRBV6-2/TRBV6-3
clone size: .
CDR3 DNA: TGTGCCAGCAGTTACGATGGGGCAGCGGGAAGGAACTACAATGAGCAGTTCTTC
CDR3 protein: CASSYDGAAGRNYNEQFF

J gene: TRBJ2-7
D gene: TRBD2
V gene: TRBV20-1
clone size: .
CDR3 DNA: TGCAGTGCTACTAGCGGGAGGCTCCACGAGCAGTACTTC
CDR3 protein: CSATSGRLHEQYF

J gene: TRBJ2-7
D gene: TRBD2
V gene: TRBV7-2
clone size: .
CDR3 DNA: TGTGCCAGCATCCGGGGGGTTTCGGGGTCCTACGAGCAGTACTTC
CDR3 protein: CASIRGVSGSYEQYF

J gene: TRBJ2-1
D gene: TRBD2
V gene: TRBV4-2
clone size: .
CDR3 DNA: TGTACCAGCAGCCAGCCGGGACTAGCGGGGGACAATGAGCAGTTCTTC
CDR3 protein: CTSSQPGLAGDNEQFF

J gene: TRBJ2-4
D gene: .
V gene: TRBV4-1
clone size: .
CDR3 DNA: TGCGCCAGCAGCCCATTTCCGGGGGGCCCTCCCTCCATCAAAAACATTCAGTACTTC
CDR3 protein: CASSPFPGGPPSIKNIQYF

J gene: TRBJ2-1
D gene: TRBD1
V gene: TRBV5-1
clone size: .
CDR3 DNA: TGCGCCAGCAGCAAGGGACAGGAATCCTACAATGAGCAGTTCTTC
CDR3 protein: CASSKGQESYNEQFF